Following are 21 T cell receptor beta chains from one sample sequenced in a study of identical twins. TCRdb reprocessed the 5' RACE reads with MiXCR, giving one entry per CDR3 protein. The repertoire has about 220,000 distinct CDR3 sequences, 7.5% of them found once; the top ten carry less than 2.5%. This sample also appeared in a second study, on yellow fever vaccine responses in identical twins.

The sample was memory (CD45RO+) T cells sorted from blood. The receptors derive from a woman under 30 in good health.

This clonotype has at least ten counts. The J gene is TRBJ1-1, the V gene TRBV29-1; 7 bases map to TRBD1. With 6 bases clipped from V and 10 bases from J, the junction kept 14 bases outside the gene matches. CDR1 is SQVTM and CDR2 is ANQGSEA in the germline V gene. This CDR3 has 13 amino acids. CDR3: CSVETGEGGAAFF. The CDR3 bases are TGCAGCGTAGAAACAGGGGAGGGAGGCGCAGCTTTCTTT.

CDR3 sequence (DNA): TGTGCCAGCAGTTTATCAGCGGGGGGGCGAGGAGATACGCAGTATTTT. This translates into CASSLSAGGRGDTQYF. This chain links TRBV27 with TRBJ2-3, with 10 bases matching TRBD2. The CDR3 totals 16 residues. J was trimmed by 5 bases and V by 0 bases; bases with no gene match: 5. CDR1 and CDR2 from the germline V gene are MNHEY and SMNVEV (reference sequence).

This clonotype was detected ten times or more. The genes are TRBV7-9 and TRBJ1-3; D unclear. Germline values: CDR1 SEHNR, CDR2 FQNEAQ (reference sequence). CDR3 length equals 13 residues. The ends were cut back, 3 bases at V and 3 bases at J, with 6 bases in the middle. The CDR3 sequence: CASSFTDGNTIYF. The CDR3 nucleotides read TGTGCCAGCAGCTTCACAGATGGAAACACCATATATTTT.

The chain links TRBV5-4 to TRBJ2-1, with 7 bases matching TRBD2. The CDR3 extends over 15 amino acids. CDR1 and CDR2 (germline): SGHNT, YYREEE (reference sequence). Losses at the gene ends were 2 bases for V and 5 bases for J; bases not matched to a gene: 7. The CDR3 loop reads CASSFPPAGNNEQFF. The CDR3 bases are TGTGCCAGCAGCTTCCCTCCAGCGGGAAACAATGAGCAGTTCTTC.

This clonotype was observed at least ten times. This chain links TRBV7-2 with TRBJ2-4, with no clear D. Germline V CDR1 and CDR2: SGHTA, FQGNSA. V lost 4 bases and J 7 bases, leaving 14 bases between the germline ends. The CDR3 consists of 14 residues. In nucleotides, the CDR3 is TGTGCCAGCAGCTCCCCGGGCCAAGGCAACATTCAGTACTTC. Amino acids: CASSSPGQGNIQYF.

This clonotype was seen a handful of times. This rearrangement joins TRBV20-1 to TRBJ2-2; TRBD2 aligns across 11 bases. Germline V gene lookup returns CDR1 DFQATT and CDR2 SNEGSKA (reference sequence). J gave up 5 bases and V 3 bases, and 8 bases lay outside the gene matches. The CDR3 runs to 16 residues. The CDR3 nucleotides read TGCAGTGCTAGTACTAGCGGGAGATCGAGGACCGGGGAGCTGTTTTTT. Translation gives CSASTSGRSRTGELFF.

The gene calls are TRBV18 and TRBJ2-7, with D perhaps matching TRBD1 (5 bases). Trimming took 6 bases from V and 5 from J, leaving 17 bases between them. CDR1 and CDR2 from the germline V gene are KGHSH and LQKENI. The CDR3 is 14 residues long. For the CDR3, the DNA is TGTGCCAGCTCTCCGTTGGACACCTTAGACGAGCAGTACTTC. It is translated as CASSPLDTLDEQYF. Full variable domain (missing parts from reference TRBV18 and TRBJ2-7): NAGVMQNPRHLVRRRGQEARLRCSPMKGHSHVYWYRQLPEEGLKFMVYLQKENIIDESGMPKERFSAEFPKEGPSILRIQQVVRGDSAAYFCASSPLDTLDEQYFGPGTRLTVT.

This clonotype was counted only a few times. The chain employs TRBV6-1 and TRBJ2-3; D gene unclear. CDR1 is MNHNS and CDR2 is SASEGT in the germline V gene. Trimming stripped 0 bases from V and 4 bases from J, with 11 bases between. CDR3 length: 15 amino acids. CDR3 sequence reads: CASSEATYWADTQYF. CDR3 coding DNA: TGTGCCAGCAGTGAAGCTACTTACTGGGCAGATACGCAGTATTTT.

This clonotype was observed a handful of times. The J gene is TRBJ2-5, the V gene TRBV6-1; 15 bases are shared with TRBD2. The CDR3 has 15 amino acids. Germline-derived CDR1 and CDR2 are MNHNS and SASEGT. Trimming cost V 5 bases and J 4 bases; bases outside gene matches: 2. CDR3 loop: CASSRGLAGGETQYF. The CDR3 DNA reads as TGTGCCAGCAGTAGGGGACTAGCGGGAGGAGAGACCCAGTACTTC.

This clonotype has at least ten counts. V is TRBV20-1 and J is TRBJ1-6, with no clear D. The germline V gene has CDR1 DFQATT and CDR2 SNEGSKA (reference sequence). The CDR3 loop spans 15 amino acids. Trimming stripped 1 base from V and 5 bases from J, with 12 bases between. CDR3 nucleotide sequence: TGCAGTGCTAGAGGGTTTAAAGCCGATAATTCACCCCTCCACTTT. It codes for CSARGFKADNSPLHF.

The J gene is TRBJ1-1, the V gene TRBV9; perhaps TRBD1 as D (5 bases). Deletions cut 0 bases from V and 5 bases from J, with 8 bases between. Germline assignment: CDR1 SGDLS and CDR2 YYNGEE. This CDR3 is 13 amino acids long. The CDR3 DNA sequence: TGTGCCAGCAGCGTAGAAGCAGGGACTGAAGCTTTCTTT. It yields the protein CASSVEAGTEAFF.

This clonotype has a count of ten or more. This chain uses TRBV20-1 with TRBJ2-3; 9 bases are shared with TRBD2. CDR3 size: 15 residues. J gave up 1 base and V 6 bases, and 8 bases lay outside the gene matches. Looked up from germline, CDR1 is DFQATT and CDR2 is SNEGSKA (reference sequence). DNA for the CDR3: TGCAGTGCCGCCCGGACTAGCGCACGCACAGATACGCAGTATTTT. This sequence encodes CSAARTSARTDTQYF.

This clonotype was detected ten times or more. J is TRBJ2-3 and V is TRBV12-3 or TRBV12-4; D possibly corresponds to TRBD2 (8 bases). This CDR3 has 16 residues. Trimming pared 6 bases from V and 0 bases from J, leaving 16 bases between. CDR3 protein: CASRFVAGQSTDTQYF. The CDR3 region has the DNA TGTGCCAGCAGATTTGTAGCGGGACAGAGCACAGATACGCAGTATTTT.

This clonotype was seen a handful of times. The genes are TRBV5-1 and TRBJ2-1; unclear D gene. This CDR3 has 15 residues. Germline V lookup: CDR1 SGHRS, CDR2 YFSETQ. Trimming cost V 0 bases and J 5 bases, with 12 bases left between them. The CDR3 region is CASSLVVSANNEQFF. The DNA of the CDR3 is TGCGCCAGCAGCTTGGTGGTATCCGCCAACAATGAGCAGTTCTTC.

The chain uses TRBV13 and TRBJ2-4, with D possibly being TRBD1 (6 bases). V was clipped by 4 bases and J by 5 bases, with 12 bases between them. The CDR3 extends over 14 amino acids. CDR1 and CDR2 (germline): PRHDT, FYEKMQ (reference sequence). In nucleotides, the CDR3 is TGTGCCAGCAGCTCACAGGGCCCCCAAAACATTCAGTACTTC. Amino acids: CASSSQGPQNIQYF.

The chain recombines TRBV29-1 with TRBJ2-3; D is unclear. This CDR3 spans 14 amino acids. V lost 4 bases, J lost 4 bases, and 15 bases lay in between. Looked up from germline, CDR1 is SQVTM and CDR2 is ANQGSEA. This CDR3 is CSVASSPSSDTQYF. DNA of the CDR3: TGCAGCGTTGCTTCCTCCCCATCATCAGATACGCAGTATTTT.

The chain recombines TRBV28 with TRBJ2-7; D perhaps matches TRBD1 (5 bases). This CDR3 is built from 13 residues. Germline assignment: CDR1 MDHEN and CDR2 SYDVKM. Between the trimmed V and J ends, which lost 3 bases and 2 bases, there was a span of 8 bases. CDR3 bases: TGTGCCAGCAGTTTCAGGGTTACCTACGAGCAGTACTTC. This codes for CASSFRVTYEQYF.

This clonotype came up many times. The CDR3 loop reads CASSQEVAGTYEQYF. The CDR3 nucleotides read TGCGCCAGCAGCCAAGAGGTCGCAGGGACCTACGAGCAGTACTTC. The J gene is TRBJ2-7, the V gene TRBV4-3, with D possibly matching TRBD1 (5 bases). Per the germline V gene, CDR1 is LGHNA and CDR2 is YSLEER. With 0 bases removed from V and 2 bases from J, the gap between germline ends came to 11 bases. The length of the CDR3 is 15 residues.

V and J are TRBV12-3 or TRBV12-4 and TRBJ2-1, with D possibly matching TRBD1 (7 bases). V was cut by 2 bases and J by 4 bases, with 12 bases left in between. CDR3 length: 15 amino acids. CDR3 protein: CASSLQTGRYNEQFF. The DNA for the CDR3 is TGTGCCAGCAGTTTACAGACAGGGAGGTACAATGAGCAGTTCTTC.

This clonotype was seen more than once but under ten times. The rearrangement joins TRBV5-1 to TRBJ2-2; the D gene is possibly TRBD1 (6 bases). The germline V gene has CDR1 SGHRS and CDR2 YFSETQ. CDR3 length: 15 residues. V was trimmed by 5 bases and J by 3 bases, leaving 14 bases between them. This chain's CDR3 is CASRGQGFHTGELFF. DNA for the CDR3: TGCGCCAGCAGGGGCCAGGGGTTTCACACCGGGGAGCTGTTTTTT.

The rearrangement uses TRBV12-3 or TRBV12-4 and TRBJ1-1; 12 nucleotides line up with TRBD1. This CDR3 has 17 residues. The V and J ends lost 6 bases and 0 bases, in that order; junction bases with no gene match: 8. This CDR3 is CASRAGTGGPLNTEAFF. The DNA of the CDR3 is TGTGCCAGCAGAGCAGGGACAGGGGGCCCGCTGAACACTGAAGCTTTCTTT.